The 9 T cell receptor beta chains given below trace back to one sample, sequenced in a study of blood T cell repertoires in COVID-19. Clones were sequenced by immunoSEQ multiplex PCR, and TCRdb holds only the in-frame ones, with some missing. The data hold around 140,000 clones, with around 90% observed a single time. Material: peripheral blood. These receptor sequences come from a woman in her fifties or sixties with acute or convalescent COVID-19.

The chain carries TRBV4-2 and TRBJ1-2; 8 bases map to TRBD1. The CDR3 contains 16 residues. Unmatched junction bases numbered 4, after V lost 0 bases and J lost 1 base. Germline assignment: CDR1 LGHNA and CDR2 YNFKEQ. CDR3 protein: CASSQELTGDNYGYTF. The CDR3 DNA follows: TGTGCCAGCAGCCAAGAGTTGACAGGGGATAACTATGGCTACACCTTC.

This clone was counted a few times. This chain joins TRBV5-6 and TRBJ2-7; 8 bases fit TRBD2. V lost 3 bases to trimming and J lost 3 bases; unmatched junction nucleotides: 8. Germline V lookup: CDR1 SGHDT, CDR2 YYEEEE. The CDR3 covers 15 residues. DNA of the CDR3: TGTGCCAGCAGCTCCTCAACTAGCGGAAACTACGAGCAGTACTTC. Protein product: CASSSSTSGNYEQYF.

The rearrangement joins TRBV3-1 (or the pseudogene TRBV3-2) to TRBJ1-2; no definite D call. CDR3 length equals 14 residues. Germline V gene sequence: CDR1 LGHDT, CDR2 YNNKEL (reference sequence). Trimming took off 0 bases at V and 2 bases at J, with 7 bases between the two ends. In DNA, the CDR3 is TGTGCCAGCAGCCAAGATGGGGAGAACTATGGCTACACCTTC. Translation gives CASSQDGENYGYTF.

This clone occurred once. The chain has TRBV20-1 and TRBJ1-1; D is possibly TRBD1 (6 bases). The CDR3 is 14 amino acids. Germline V gives CDR1 DFQATT, CDR2 SNEGSKA (reference sequence). Trimming removed 3 bases from V and 3 bases from J, with 14 bases in between. CDR3 sequence (DNA): TGCAGTGCTAGTTTGCCTTACAGGGACACTGAAGCTTTCTTT. This encodes CSASLPYRDTEAFF.

CDR3 bases: TGTGCCAGCAGCTTCGTCAGCGGTAACACTGAAGCTTTCTTT. Translated, it gives CASSFVSGNTEAFF. The gene calls are TRBV11-2 and TRBJ1-1; D is uncertain. This CDR3 has 14 amino acids. Germline CDR1 is SGHAT and CDR2 is FQNNGV. The V gene lost 3 bases and the J gene lost 2 bases, with 10 bases spanning the gap.

The CDR3 nucleotides read TGTGCCAGCTCACCTGGGACAGGGAGCTTTTTGAAACTGTTTTTT. It specifies CASSPGTGSFLKLFF. V usage is TRBV18 and J usage is TRBJ1-4, with TRBD1 identical over 9 bases. The CDR3 spans 15 residues. Germline V gene lookup returns CDR1 KGHSH and CDR2 LQKENI. V gave up 3 bases and J gave up 11 bases; unmatched junction bases: 10.

This chain connects TRBV14 to TRBJ1-3, with D perhaps TRBD1 (6 bases). The germline gives CDR1 SGHDN, CDR2 FVKESK. This CDR3 contains 18 residues. The germline V and J ends were trimmed by 1 base and 7 bases, with 23 bases remaining between them. The CDR3 bases are TGTGCCAGCAGCCAAGTGACAGGAACCGCGTCGGGCAGGAACACCATATATTTT. This encodes CASSQVTGTASGRNTIYF.

The chain carries TRBV24-1 and TRBJ1-2, with no clear D. Germline V CDR1 and CDR2: KGHDR, SFDVKD. The germline V and J ends were trimmed by 1 base and 4 bases, with 9 bases remaining between them. This CDR3 has 14 residues. Written as DNA, the CDR3 is TGTGCCACCAGTGATTTCCGCAGGTCCTATGGCTACACCTTC. Its translation: CATSDFRRSYGYTF.

In this sample, this clone turned up once. V gene TRBV12-5 combines with J gene TRBJ2-7; a weak D match, TRBD2 (6 bases). From germline, CDR1 is LGHNT and CDR2 FRNRAP. The CDR3 covers 13 residues. The V gene lost 6 bases and the J gene lost 4 bases, with 13 bases spanning the gap. The CDR3 reads CASGGLLPYEQYF. The CDR3 coding sequence is TGTGCTAGTGGCGGACTATTACCATACGAGCAGTACTTC.